This T cell receptor beta chain was documented in a study of blood T cell repertoires in COVID-19. Overall study: Some COVID-19 samples were acute and others convalescent; all came from the United States, Italy and Spain.

This CDR3 is 13 amino acids long. In germline, CDR1 is LGHNA, CDR2 YNFKEQ. J gave up 4 bases and V 4 bases, and 2 bases lay outside the gene matches. Clones were sequenced by immunoSEQ multiplex PCR, and TCRdb holds only the in-frame ones, with some missing. The repertoire consists of 25,000 to 30,000 clones, with 82% occurring once and the leading ten covering more than 1.5%. This chain joins TRBV4-2 and TRBJ2-3; 7 bases line up with TRBD1. The source of this sequence is a man at least 80 years old with active or convalescent COVID-19. Sequencing was carried out using peripheral blood. In nucleotides, the CDR3 is TGTGCCAGCAGCCTCGGACAGGCAGATACGCAGTATTTT. Its translation is CASSLGQADTQYF.